Listed below are T cell receptor beta chains from one sample, sequenced in a study of beta chain features in type 1 diabetes. Sequencing used immunoSEQ multiplex PCR; TCRdb keeps in-frame clones, though not all of them. The data hold roughly 230,000 clones, with 9.6% observed a single time. Sequences were obtained from naive CD4+ T cells from blood. The receptors originated from a woman between 18 and 29 years old in good health. Each CDR3 is given with its conserved first and last residue. The order of the fields is D gene, J gene, CDR3 length, clone size, V gene, CDR3 DNA, CDR3 protein. D genes are given only for firm matches. A clone size is listed for some rows: how often the clone was seen (once, few, many), or a class if it is expanded.

TRBD2 TRBJ2-2 15 NA TRBV5-6 TGTGCCAGCAGCGCGGGACTAGCGGGCACCGGGGAGCTGTTTTTT CASSAGLAGTGELFF
TRBD1 TRBJ1-4 14 NA TRBV11-2 TGTGCCAGCAGCTCGGACAGGGAAGGTGAAAAACTGTTTTTT CASSSDREGEKLFF
NA TRBJ2-5 20 few TRBV19 TGTGCCAGTAAACCCCACGCAGCGACTAGGCCGACCCGCTACCAAGAGACCCAGTACTTC CASKPHAATRPTRYQETQYF
TRBD2 TRBJ2-7 15 few TRBV5-6 TGTGCCAGCACCTTATTCGGGACTAGCGGCTACGAGCAGTACTTC CASTLFGTSGYEQYF
NA TRBJ1-5 13 NA TRBV6-5 TGTGCCAGCAGTACTGCAGGCCATCAGCCCCAGCATTTT CASSTAGHQPQHF
TRBD2 TRBJ2-5 15 NA TRBV5-4 TGTGCCAGCAGCTTAACTAGCGAAAACCGGGAGACCCAGTACTTC CASSLTSENRETQYF
TRBD1 TRBJ2-7 14 few TRBV18 TGTGCCAGCTCACGGGTAAGGGACAGTAGCGAGCAGTACTTC CASSRVRDSSEQYF
TRBD1 TRBJ1-1 14 NA TRBV19 TGTGCCAGTAGAGGACAGGGGGCGAACACTGAAGCTTTCTTT CASRGQGANTEAFF
TRBD1 TRBJ1-6 15 NA TRBV5-6 TGTGCCAGCAGCTTCGACAGGGGGTCAAATTCACCCCTCCACTTT CASSFDRGSNSPLHF
TRBD2 TRBJ2-3 16 few TRBV7-9 TGTGCCAGCAGCTCTGGAATCGGACTAGGGACAGATACGCAGTATTTT CASSSGIGLGTDTQYF
NA TRBJ1-2 14 few TRBV15 TGTGCCACCAGCAGCCGGGACTCCAACTATGGCTACACCTTC CATSSRDSNYGYTF
TRBD1 TRBJ2-7 15 few TRBV2 TGTGCCAGCAGTGAAATAGGGACAGGTAGCTACGAGCAGTACTTC CASSEIGTGSYEQYF
NA TRBJ1-6 13 NA TRBV2 TGTGCCAGCTCCAGGGAGGGGTCGGCACCCCTCCACTTT CASSREGSAPLHF
TRBD1 TRBJ2-7 14 NA TRBV6-1 TGTGCCAGCAGTCTGGGACAGCGCTTTTACGAGCAGTACTTC CASSLGQRFYEQYF
TRBD1 TRBJ1-5 14 few TRBV6-1 TGTGCCAGCAGGTGGACAGGGGCGAGGCAGCCCCAGCATTTT CASRWTGARQPQHF
TRBD1 TRBJ2-7 13 few TRBV6-1 TGTGCCAGCAGTCCAGGGACAGGGAGTAGGCAGTACTTC CASSPGTGSRQYF
NA TRBJ2-2 15 NA TRBV7-7 TGTGCTAGCAGCCCTGCCGGGGCGAACACCGGGGAGCTGTTTTTT CASSPAGANTGELFF
NA TRBJ2-1 16 few TRBV11-2 TGTGCCAGCAGCTTAGATATCTTTAGCTCCTACAATGAGCAGTTCTTC CASSLDIFSSYNEQFF
TRBD2 TRBJ2-1 17 few TRBV5-1 TGCGCCAGCAGCTTGGACCGGTTCGCGGGAGGGTACAATGAGCAGTTCTTC CASSLDRFAGGYNEQFF
NA TRBJ1-2 18 once TRBV5-1 TGCGCCAGCAGCGTTCATGGTCCGTCTCGGGATACCAACTATGGCTACACCTTC CASSVHGPSRDTNYGYTF
TRBD1 TRBJ2-3 14 few TRBV29-1 TGCAGCTTTGTGACAGGGGGCTTCACAGATACGCAGTATTTT CSFVTGGFTDTQYF
NA TRBJ2-1 13 NA TRBV27 TGTGCCAGCACCGAGCCACCGTACAATGAGCAGTTCTTC CASTEPPYNEQFF
NA TRBJ2-7 14 few TRBV18 TGTGCCAGCTCACCAGAGGCAGGGCGTCGCGAGCAGTACTTC CASSPEAGRREQYF
TRBD1 TRBJ1-6 12 many TRBV30 TGTGCCTGGGACAGGGTGAATTCACCCCTCCACTTT CAWDRVNSPLHF
TRBD1 TRBJ1-4 15 once TRBV28 TGTGCCAGCAGTTTACAGGGGGAGTATAGTGAAAAACTGTTTTTT CASSLQGEYSEKLFF
TRBD1 TRBJ1-2 13 NA TRBV18 TGTGCCAGCTCACCCCCGGACAGGGTTGGCTACACCTTC CASSPPDRVGYTF
TRBD1 TRBJ1-2 13 few TRBV6-5 TGTGCCAGCAGTTTGGACAGGGGGCTTGGCTACACCTTC CASSLDRGLGYTF
NA TRBJ2-3 15 NA TRBV6-1 TGTGCCAGCAGTGAAAGTCACGGTAGCACAGATACGCAGTATTTT CASSESHGSTDTQYF
TRBD2 TRBJ2-7 16 few TRBV7-8 TGTGCCAGCAGCTTAGGACTAGCGGGAGGGGTCCACGAGCAGTACTTC CASSLGLAGGVHEQYF
NA TRBJ1-1 13 few TRBV2 TGTGCCAGCAGCACTACAGGGTTTAGTGAAGCTTTCTTT CASSTTGFSEAFF
TRBD1 TRBJ1-2 14 NA TRBV30 TGTGCCTGGTTACGTAACAGGGGCGGCTATGGCTACACCTTC CAWLRNRGGYGYTF
NA TRBJ2-1 13 NA TRBV15 TGTGCCACCAGCAGAGATCCCGCCGTGGGGCTGTTCTTC CATSRDPAVGLFF
TRBD1 TRBJ2-7 14 NA TRBV27 TGTGCCAGCCAATTCGGGACAGGGAATGACGAGCAGTACTTC CASQFGTGNDEQYF
NA TRBJ1-6 15 few TRBV14 TGTGCCAGCAGCCAGCAGGGCCTCTATAATTCACCCCTCCACTTT CASSQQGLYNSPLHF
TRBD1 TRBJ2-1 15 few TRBV5-1 TGCGCCAGCAGCTTGGAGGGGGCTTCCTACAATGAGCAGTTCTTC CASSLEGASYNEQFF
TRBD1 TRBJ1-4 14 NA TRBV10-3 TGTGCCATCAGTTCCGGGACAGGGGTTGAAAAACTGTTTTTT CAISSGTGVEKLFF
NA TRBJ2-1 11 many TRBV29-1 TGCAGCGTTGGAACACACAATGAGCAGTTCTTC CSVGTHNEQFF
NA TRBJ2-7 16 NA TRBV6-1 TGTGCCAGCAGTGGTCCCGCGGGCACGAGCTCCTACGAGCAGTACTTC CASSGPAGTSSYEQYF
TRBD1 TRBJ2-7 13 few TRBV5-5 TGTGCCAGCAGCTCCGGACAGGGCTACGAGCAGTACTTC CASSSGQGYEQYF
TRBD2 TRBJ2-1 16 few TRBV4-1 TGCGCCAGCAGCCAAGATGGGGGGCCAGCGGGGGTTAGTGGATTCTTC CASSQDGGPAGVSGFF
TRBD2 TRBJ2-3 19 NA TRBV4-2 TGTGCCAGCAGCCAAGAGGCGCCTGGGGGGGTTCGAAGCACAGATACGCAGTATTTT CASSQEAPGGVRSTDTQYF
TRBD2 TRBJ2-7 16 NA TRBV7-2 TGTGCCAGCAGCTTACGTTGGCGGGAGGCCAGAGTTGAGCAGTACTTC CASSLRWREARVEQYF
NA TRBJ1-1 15 NA TRBV7-9 TGTGCCAGCAGCCCCTGGGGGGACCTGAACACTGAAGCTTTCTTT CASSPWGDLNTEAFF
NA TRBJ2-1 15 many TRBV7-9 TGTGCCAGCAGCTCTCAGGGGCAGGGGAGCAATGAGCAGTTCTTC CASSSQGQGSNEQFF